This is a list of T cell receptor beta chains from one sample in a study of early T cells in non-severe SARS-CoV-2 infection. MiXCR was run by TCRdb on the 5' RACE reads, yielding one entry per CDR3 protein. Of 29,000 or so distinct CDR3 sequences detected, 9.5% to 10% appear once; the ten largest clones hold roughly 13%. Sequenced material: whole blood. The receptors here all came from an adult who was a healthcare worker with PCR-confirmed SARS-CoV-2 infection or an uninfected control (not recorded which). Each CDR3 is given with its conserved first and last residue. D genes are given only for firm matches. Clone size is stated in some rows and not others, as once, few, many or a class when expanded.

16	few	TRBJ1-5	.	TRBV6-2/TRBV6-3	CASSVRGGLSNQPQHF	TGTGCCAGCAGTGTACGCGGCGGGCTTAGCAATCAGCCCCAGCATTTT
14	many	TRBJ2-7	TRBD1	TRBV3-1	CASSQLGQVYEQYF	TGTGCCAGCAGCCAATTAGGACAGGTCTACGAGCAGTACTTC
13	.	TRBJ1-4	.	TRBV7-9	CASSRSGNEKLFF	TGTGCCAGCAGCCGGTCCGGTAATGAAAAACTGTTTTTT
12	many	TRBJ2-2	.	TRBV4-3	CASSPTSGELFF	TGCGCCAGCAGCCCTACTTCCGGGGAGCTGTTTTTT
17	few	TRBJ2-2	TRBD2	TRBV11-3	CASSSPLLRGDTGELFF	TGTGCCAGCAGCAGTCCCCTCCTTCGGGGGGACACCGGGGAGCTGTTTTTT
13	many	TRBJ2-3	.	TRBV20-1	CSCGGGFTDTQYF	TGCAGCTGTGGCGGGGGCTTCACAGATACGCAGTATTTT
12	few	TRBJ1-1	.	TRBV7-2	CASSLSRTEAFF	TGTGCCAGCAGCTTATCTCGGACTGAAGCTTTCTTT
14	many	TRBJ2-5	.	TRBV27	CASSLWGYQETQYF	TGTGCCAGCAGTTTGTGGGGGTACCAAGAGACCCAGTACTTC
15	medium-sized	TRBJ1-2	.	TRBV7-6	CASSPLDGTNYGYTF	TGTGCCAGCAGCCCGCTGGACGGTACCAACTATGGCTACACCTTC
16	few	TRBJ1-4	.	TRBV10-3	CAIPVRGPRSNEKLFF	TGTGCCATCCCGGTCCGGGGGCCACGGTCTAATGAAAAACTGTTTTTT
11	many	TRBJ2-3	.	TRBV5-5	CAGGSTDTQYF	TGTGCCGGGGGTAGCACAGATACGCAGTATTTT
13	medium-sized	TRBJ1-1	.	TRBV4-1	CASSQEGEDLAFF	TGCGCCAGCAGCCAAGAGGGCGAGGATCTAGCTTTCTTT
17	many	TRBJ1-2	.	TRBV24-1	CATSGPGSATSSYGYTF	TGTGCCACCAGTGGGCCCGGATCTGCGACTTCAAGCTATGGCTACACCTTC
15	.	TRBJ2-7	.	TRBV12-3/TRBV12-4	CASSLRTGAAGEQYF	TGTGCCAGCAGTCTCCGCACCGGGGCGGCCGGCGAGCAGTACTTC
13	.	TRBJ1-6	.	TRBV7-3	CASSLAENSPLHF	TGTGCCAGCAGCTTAGCGGAGAATTCACCCCTCCACTTT
15	.	TRBJ1-3	.	TRBV12-3/TRBV12-4	CASTVTAFSGNTIYF	TGTGCCAGCACCGTTACTGCTTTCTCTGGAAACACCATATATTTT
12	many	TRBJ1-1	.	TRBV2	CAGRGEGTEAFF	TGTGCCGGACGGGGCGAAGGCACTGAAGCTTTCTTT
13	many	TRBJ2-5	.	TRBV27	CASSSFGKETQYF	TGTGCCAGCAGTTCCTTCGGGAAGGAGACCCAGTACTTC
12	many	TRBJ1-2	.	TRBV7-3	CASPPRGGGYTF	TGTGCCAGCCCCCCTAGGGGGGGCGGCTACACCTTC